This entry features one T cell receptor (beta chain) sequence. Germline loops: CDR1 SGHNT, CDR2 YYREEE (reference sequence). The CDR3 has 15 amino acids. The germline V and J ends were trimmed by 3 bases and 1 base, with 12 bases remaining between them. The data were obtained in a study of T cell changes during pregnancy in multiple sclerosis. TCRdb's table, derived via immunoSEQ multiplex PCR, lists solely in-frame clones and lacks some. The sample comprises roughly 38,000 clones, more than 85% of which are singletons, and approximately 2% rests with the top ten. The specimen comprised CD4+ T cells from peripheral blood mononuclear cells, sampled after pregnancy. The chain links TRBV5-4 to TRBJ2-3; tentative D call: TRBD2 (5 bases). The clonotype comes from a female donor in good health, enrolled as a control in a pregnancy study. CDR3 nucleotide sequence: TGTGCCAGCAGCTCGGGGAGCGCCCGCACAGATACGCAGTATTTT. Its translation is CASSSGSARTDTQYF.